This is a list of T cell receptor beta chains from one sample in a study of PD-L1 blockade in urothelial cancer. Profiling relied on immunoSEQ multiplex PCR, and the TCRdb table lists in-frame clones only, not all of them. This sample has about 120,000 clones, with around 89% found just once. Sequencing was performed on PBMCs, taken around atezolizumab (anti-PD-L1) treatment. The receptors stem from a man aged 55 to 69 with urothelial cancer. Both conserved end residues are part of each CDR3. The order of the fields is D gene, J gene, V gene, clone size, CDR3 protein, CDR3 DNA. D genes are given only for firm matches. For some rows the clone size is stated as once, few or many, or as a class when expanded; others skip it.

D: .; J: TRBJ2-7; V: TRBV6-5; size: .; CDR3: CASSYDPRTEQYF; DNA: TGTGCCAGCAGTTACGACCCCCGGACAGAGCAGTACTTC
D: .; J: TRBJ1-1; V: TRBV30; size: .; CDR3: CARRAGTEAFF; DNA: TGTGCCAGACGAGCGGGCACTGAAGCTTTCTTT
D: TRBD1; J: TRBJ1-2; V: TRBV5-1; size: .; CDR3: CASSLGIMDRGPGYTF; DNA: TGCGCCAGCAGCTTGGGTATAATGGACAGGGGGCCTGGCTACACCTTC
D: .; J: TRBJ2-7; V: TRBV6-6; size: once; CDR3: CASSDQAYEQYF; DNA: TGTGCCAGCAGTGACCAGGCCTACGAGCAGTACTTC
D: TRBD2; J: TRBJ2-4; V: TRBV28; size: .; CDR3: CASHRRGVDIQYF; DNA: TGTGCCAGCCATCGTCGGGGGGTGGACATTCAGTACTTC
D: .; J: TRBJ1-2; V: TRBV15; size: .; CDR3: CATSRDQYGYTF; DNA: TGTGCCACCAGCAGAGATCAATATGGCTACACCTTC
D: TRBD2; J: TRBJ2-5; V: TRBV28; size: .; CDR3: CASRPQLAGGHQETQYF; DNA: TGTGCCAGCAGACCTCAACTAGCGGGGGGGCACCAAGAGACCCAGTACTTC
D: TRBD1; J: TRBJ2-1; V: TRBV9; size: once; CDR3: CASSVDRGNEQFF; DNA: TGTGCCAGCAGCGTAGACAGGGGCAATGAGCAGTTCTTC
D: .; J: TRBJ1-4; V: TRBV10-3; size: .; CDR3: CAISQLFGNPNEKLFF; DNA: TGTGCCATCAGCCAACTTTTCGGGAATCCGAATGAAAAACTGTTTTTT
D: .; J: TRBJ1-2; V: TRBV6-1; size: .; CDR3: CASSENTSGDYGYTF; DNA: TGTGCCAGCAGTGAAAACACCTCGGGGGACTATGGCTACACCTTC
D: .; J: TRBJ2-7; V: TRBV30; size: once; CDR3: CAWSVLEAYEQYF; DNA: TGTGCCTGGAGTGTGCTAGAAGCCTACGAGCAGTACTTC
D: .; J: TRBJ1-4; V: TRBV4-1; size: .; CDR3: CASSQEGESPNEKLFF; DNA: TGCGCCAGCAGCCAAGAAGGAGAGAGCCCTAATGAAAAACTGTTTTTT
D: TRBD2; J: TRBJ2-3; V: TRBV30; size: .; CDR3: CAWTHGQGIAGGLAADTQYF; DNA: TGTGCCTGGACCCATGGACAGGGGATAGCGGGAGGGCTGGCCGCAGATACGCAGTATTTT
D: .; J: TRBJ2-5; V: TRBV7-2; size: .; CDR3: CASSPTGYETQYF; DNA: TGTGCCAGCAGCCCGACGGGGTATGAGACCCAGTACTTC
D: .; J: TRBJ2-1; V: TRBV5-1; size: .; CDR3: CASSLERADYNEQFF; DNA: TGCGCCAGCAGCTTGGAGAGGGCGGACTACAATGAGCAGTTCTTC
D: .; J: TRBJ2-1; V: TRBV7-8; size: .; CDR3: CASSHSYNEQFF; DNA: TGTGCCAGCAGCCACTCCTACAATGAGCAGTTCTTC
D: TRBD1; J: TRBJ2-3; V: TRBV5-1; size: .; CDR3: CASSFLDRVSTDTQYF; DNA: TGCGCCAGCAGCTTTTTGGACAGGGTGAGCACAGATACGCAGTATTTT
D: TRBD1; J: TRBJ2-7; V: TRBV27; size: .; CDR3: CASSSRVGRGSPSEQYF; DNA: TGTGCCAGCAGTTCCCGGGTCGGCAGGGGGTCTCCCTCCGAGCAGTACTTC
D: TRBD1; J: TRBJ2-1; V: TRBV6-1; size: .; CDR3: CASTRQGAGGEQFF; DNA: TGTGCCAGCACCCGACAGGGGGCCGGGGGTGAGCAGTTCTTC
D: .; J: TRBJ2-1; V: TRBV27; size: .; CDR3: CASRPSAGSGNEQFF; DNA: TGTGCCAGCAGACCGTCTGCGGGGTCTGGGAATGAGCAGTTCTTC
D: .; J: TRBJ1-1; V: TRBV7-9; size: few; CDR3: CASSLRGRDTEAFF; DNA: TGTGCCAGCAGCTTAAGGGGTCGGGACACTGAAGCTTTCTTT
D: .; J: TRBJ1-1; V: TRBV9; size: once; CDR3: CASSPHGDTEAFF; DNA: TGTGCCAGCAGCCCCCACGGGGACACTGAAGCTTTCTTT
D: TRBD2; J: TRBJ2-5; V: TRBV5-5; size: .; CDR3: CASSTTSGGAGETQYF; DNA: TGTGCCAGCAGCACCACTAGCGGGGGGGCCGGGGAGACCCAGTACTTC
D: TRBD1; J: TRBJ2-5; V: TRBV11-2; size: .; CDR3: CASSLDPHGTGSYF; DNA: TGTGCCAGCAGCTTAGATCCCCACGGGACAGGGTCCTACTTC
D: .; J: TRBJ2-1; V: TRBV27; size: few; CDR3: CASTRGQTSYNEQFF; DNA: TGTGCCAGCACCCGGGGACAAACCTCCTACAATGAGCAGTTCTTC
D: .; J: TRBJ2-1; V: TRBV15; size: .; CDR3: CATSRDIFNEQFF; DNA: TGTGCCACCAGCAGGGACATCTTCAATGAGCAGTTCTTC
D: TRBD1; J: TRBJ2-3; V: TRBV27; size: .; CDR3: CASRTTGGTDTQYF; DNA: TGTGCCAGCAGGACGACAGGGGGCACAGATACGCAGTATTTT